This T cell receptor beta chain emerged from a study of Graves' ophthalmopathy and Graves' hyperthyroidism. The CDR3 has 13 amino acids. Unmatched junction bases numbered 3, after V lost 6 bases and J lost 2 bases. Germline V CDR1 and CDR2: SGHTA, FQGNSA. Isolation of PBMCs was performed using 9 to 10 ml of fresh peripheral blood. This clonotype was found many times. RNA transcripts yielded amplified TCR beta CDR3 regions. First-round RT-PCR with HTBI primers preceded a second-round multiplex PCR. TCRdb re-derived calls from the multiplex PCR reads in MiXCR, one entry per CDR3 protein. Of about 620,000 distinct CDR3 sequences detected, 20% to 25% appear once; the ten largest clones hold approximately 7%.

The J gene is TRBJ2-7, the V gene TRBV7-2; 8 nucleotides agree with TRBD1. The TCR was taken from a woman aged 18-30 years with stable Graves' hyperthyroidism. Some clones in this sample may be carry-over from other donors' samples. Specimen: peripheral blood. CDR3: CASRTTGAYEQYF. The CDR3 DNA reads as TGTGCCAGCAGGACGACAGGGGCCTACGAGCAGTACTTC.